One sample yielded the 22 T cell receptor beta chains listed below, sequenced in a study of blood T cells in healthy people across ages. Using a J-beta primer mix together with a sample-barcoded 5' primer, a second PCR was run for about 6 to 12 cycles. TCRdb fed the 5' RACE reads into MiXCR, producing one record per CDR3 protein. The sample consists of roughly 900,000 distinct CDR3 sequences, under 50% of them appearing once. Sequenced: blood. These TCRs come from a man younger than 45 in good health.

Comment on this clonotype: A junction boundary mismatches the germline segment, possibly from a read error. This CDR3 reads CASSVEESLNEQYF. CDR3 DNA sequence: TGTGCCAGCAGCGTAGAAGAATCCCTAAACGAGCAGTACTTC. The V call is TRBV11-2, the J call TRBJ2-7, with unresolved D. CDR3 size: 14 residues. CDR1 is SGHAT, CDR2 FQNNGV, per germline.

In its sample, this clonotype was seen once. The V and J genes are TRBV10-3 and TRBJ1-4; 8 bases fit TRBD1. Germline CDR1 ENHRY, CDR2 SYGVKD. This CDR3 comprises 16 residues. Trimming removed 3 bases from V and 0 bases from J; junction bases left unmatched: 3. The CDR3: CAISEPQGATNEKLFF. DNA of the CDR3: TGTGCCATCAGTGAACCACAGGGGGCAACTAATGAAAAACTGTTTTTT.

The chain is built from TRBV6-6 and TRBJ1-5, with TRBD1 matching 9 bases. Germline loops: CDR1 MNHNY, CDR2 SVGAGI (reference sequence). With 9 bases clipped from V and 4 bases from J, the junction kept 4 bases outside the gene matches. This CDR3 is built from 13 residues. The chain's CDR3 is CARAGTGNQPQHF. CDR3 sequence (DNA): TGTGCCAGGGCGGGGACAGGGAATCAGCCCCAGCATTTT.

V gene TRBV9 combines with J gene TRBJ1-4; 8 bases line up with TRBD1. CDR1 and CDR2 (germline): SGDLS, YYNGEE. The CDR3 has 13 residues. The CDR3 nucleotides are TGTACCCAAGGAGGACAGGGAACTGAAAAACTGTTTTTT. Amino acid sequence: CTQGGQGTEKLFF.

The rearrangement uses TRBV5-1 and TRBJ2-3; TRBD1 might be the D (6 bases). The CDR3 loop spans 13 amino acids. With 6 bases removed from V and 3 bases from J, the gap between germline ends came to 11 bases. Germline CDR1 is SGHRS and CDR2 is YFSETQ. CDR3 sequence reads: CASILQGTDTQYF. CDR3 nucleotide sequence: TGCGCCAGCATTCTACAGGGTACAGATACGCAGTATTTT.

CDR3: CASSLLGVHDQYF. The CDR3 DNA reads TGTGCCAGCAGTCTCCTCGGGGTCCACGATCAGTACTTC. The chain recombines TRBV12-3 or TRBV12-4 with TRBJ2-5; D is perhaps TRBD2 (5 bases). The CDR3 covers 13 residues. V lost 5 bases and J 11 bases, leaving 18 bases between the germline ends.

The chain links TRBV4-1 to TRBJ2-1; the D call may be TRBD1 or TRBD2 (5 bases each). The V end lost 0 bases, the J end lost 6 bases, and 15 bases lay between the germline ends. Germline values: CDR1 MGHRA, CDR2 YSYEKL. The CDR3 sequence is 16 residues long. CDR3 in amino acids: CASSQDNTRGINEQFF. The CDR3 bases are TGCGCCAGCAGCCAAGATAATACTAGGGGAATCAATGAGCAGTTCTTC.

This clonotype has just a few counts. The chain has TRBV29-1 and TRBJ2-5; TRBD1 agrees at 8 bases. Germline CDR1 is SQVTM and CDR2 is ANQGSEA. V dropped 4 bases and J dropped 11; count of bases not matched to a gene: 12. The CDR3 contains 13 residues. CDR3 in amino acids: CSVAKDRVFEQYF. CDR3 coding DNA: TGCAGCGTTGCAAAGGACAGGGTCTTTGAGCAGTACTTC.

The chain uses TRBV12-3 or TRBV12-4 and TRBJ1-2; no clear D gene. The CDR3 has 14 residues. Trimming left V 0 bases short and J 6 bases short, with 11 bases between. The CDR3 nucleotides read TGTGCCAGCAGTTTAGCGCCCCAGAAAAATGGCTACACCTTC. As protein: CASSLAPQKNGYTF.

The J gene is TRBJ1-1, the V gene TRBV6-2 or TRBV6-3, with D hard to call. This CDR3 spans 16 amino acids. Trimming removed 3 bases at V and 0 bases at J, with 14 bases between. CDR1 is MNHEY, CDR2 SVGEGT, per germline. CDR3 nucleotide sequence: TGTGCCAGCAGTTATTCCCCGAGGAGGATGAACACTGAAGCTTTCTTT. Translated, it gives CASSYSPRRMNTEAFF.

The CDR3 region is CASSRAPGGTYEQYF. CDR3 nucleotide sequence: TGCGCCAGCAGTCGCGCGCCAGGGGGAACCTACGAGCAGTACTTC. The V call is TRBV4-3, the J call TRBJ2-7; 7 nucleotides agree with TRBD1. V dropped 6 bases and J dropped 2; count of bases not matched to a gene: 10. Germline V gene data show CDR1 as LGHNA and CDR2 as YSLEER. The CDR3 runs 15 residues.

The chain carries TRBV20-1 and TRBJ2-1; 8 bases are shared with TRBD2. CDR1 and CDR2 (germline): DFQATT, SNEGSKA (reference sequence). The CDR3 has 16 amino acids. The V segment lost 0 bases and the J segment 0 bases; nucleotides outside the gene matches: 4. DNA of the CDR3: TGCAGTGCTAGAGACCCTAGCGGGCCCTCCTACAATGAGCAGTTCTTC. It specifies CSARDPSGPSYNEQFF.

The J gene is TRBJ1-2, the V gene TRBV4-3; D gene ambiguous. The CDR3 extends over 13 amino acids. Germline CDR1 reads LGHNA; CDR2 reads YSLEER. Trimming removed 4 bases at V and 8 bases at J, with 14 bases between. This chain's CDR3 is CASSPAVRSGYTF. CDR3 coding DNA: TGCGCCAGCAGCCCTGCGGTCCGCTCAGGCTACACCTTC.

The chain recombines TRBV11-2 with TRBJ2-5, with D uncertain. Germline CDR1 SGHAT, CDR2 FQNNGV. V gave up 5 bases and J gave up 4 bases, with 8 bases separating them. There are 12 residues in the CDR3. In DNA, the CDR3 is TGTGCCAGCAGCCACCCCGCAGAGACCCAGTACTTC. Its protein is CASSHPAETQYF.

CDR3 in DNA: TGCAGCGTTGTGATTTATGCCGGGACGGGGCAAGAGACCCAGTACTTC. Protein sequence: CSVVIYAGTGQETQYF. The chain uses TRBV29-1 and TRBJ2-5, with D possibly being TRBD1 or TRBD2 (5 bases each). The CDR3 extends over 16 amino acids. Germline V gene lookup returns CDR1 SQVTM and CDR2 ANQGSEA. V lost 4 bases to trimming and J lost 2 bases, with 20 bases between them.

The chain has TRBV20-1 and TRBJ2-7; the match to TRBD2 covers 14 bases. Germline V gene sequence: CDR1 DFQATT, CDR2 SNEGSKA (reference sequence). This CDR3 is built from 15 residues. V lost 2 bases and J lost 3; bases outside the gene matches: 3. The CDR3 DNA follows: TGCAGTGCTAGACTCGGGACTAGCGGGGGCTACGAGCAGTACTTC. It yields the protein CSARLGTSGGYEQYF.

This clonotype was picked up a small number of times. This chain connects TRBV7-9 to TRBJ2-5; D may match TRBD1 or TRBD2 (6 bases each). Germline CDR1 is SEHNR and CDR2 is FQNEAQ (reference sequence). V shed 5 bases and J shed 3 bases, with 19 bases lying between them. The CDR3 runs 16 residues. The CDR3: CASSRLRGATKETQYF. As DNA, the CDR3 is TGTGCCAGCAGCCGCCTAAGGGGGGCGACTAAAGAGACCCAGTACTTC.

This CDR3 is CASSLDGQGNYGYTF. The CDR3 nucleotides are TGTGCCAGCAGCTTAGATGGACAGGGTAACTATGGCTACACCTTC. This rearrangement joins TRBV7-2 to TRBJ1-2; TRBD1 matches 8 bases. This CDR3 spans 15 amino acids. Germline assignment: CDR1 SGHTA and CDR2 FQGNSA. With 1 base clipped from V and 1 base from J, the junction kept 2 bases outside the gene matches. The full variable domain, rest sourced from reference TRBV7-2 and TRBJ1-2, is GAGVSQSPSNKVTEKGKDVELRCDPISGHTALYWYRQSLGQGLEFLIYFQGNSAPDKSGLPSDRFSAERTGGSVSTLTIQRTQQEDSAVYLCASSLDGQGNYGYTFGSGTRLTVV.

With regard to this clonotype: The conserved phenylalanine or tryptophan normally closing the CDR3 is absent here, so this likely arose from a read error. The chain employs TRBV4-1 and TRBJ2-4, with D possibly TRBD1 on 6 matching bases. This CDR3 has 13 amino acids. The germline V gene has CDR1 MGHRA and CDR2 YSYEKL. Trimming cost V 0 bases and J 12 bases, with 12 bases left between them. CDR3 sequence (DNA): TGCGCCAGCAGCCAAGATACAGGACAGCATCAGTACGTC. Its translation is CASSQDTGQHQYV.

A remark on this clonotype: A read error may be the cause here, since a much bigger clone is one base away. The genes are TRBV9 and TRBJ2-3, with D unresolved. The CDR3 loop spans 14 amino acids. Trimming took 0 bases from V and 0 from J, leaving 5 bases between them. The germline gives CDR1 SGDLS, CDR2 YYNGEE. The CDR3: CASSVVGSTDTQYF. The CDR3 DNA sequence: TGTGCCAGCAGCGTAGTGGGGAGCACAGATACGCAGTATTTT.

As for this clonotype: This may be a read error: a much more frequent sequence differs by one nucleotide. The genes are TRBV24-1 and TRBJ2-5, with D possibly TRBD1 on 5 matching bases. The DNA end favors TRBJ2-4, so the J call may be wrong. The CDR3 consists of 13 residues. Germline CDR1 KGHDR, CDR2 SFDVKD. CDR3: CAASDQGAAIQYF. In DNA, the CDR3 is TGTGCCGCCAGTGATCAAGGGGCAGCCATTCAGTACTTC.

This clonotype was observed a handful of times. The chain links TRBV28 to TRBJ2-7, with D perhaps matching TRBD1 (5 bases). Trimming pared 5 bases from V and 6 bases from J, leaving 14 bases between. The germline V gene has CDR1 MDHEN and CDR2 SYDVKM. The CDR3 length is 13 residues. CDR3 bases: TGTGCCAGCAGTCCCAGGGCCCCTCTCGAGCAGTACTTC. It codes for CASSPRAPLEQYF.